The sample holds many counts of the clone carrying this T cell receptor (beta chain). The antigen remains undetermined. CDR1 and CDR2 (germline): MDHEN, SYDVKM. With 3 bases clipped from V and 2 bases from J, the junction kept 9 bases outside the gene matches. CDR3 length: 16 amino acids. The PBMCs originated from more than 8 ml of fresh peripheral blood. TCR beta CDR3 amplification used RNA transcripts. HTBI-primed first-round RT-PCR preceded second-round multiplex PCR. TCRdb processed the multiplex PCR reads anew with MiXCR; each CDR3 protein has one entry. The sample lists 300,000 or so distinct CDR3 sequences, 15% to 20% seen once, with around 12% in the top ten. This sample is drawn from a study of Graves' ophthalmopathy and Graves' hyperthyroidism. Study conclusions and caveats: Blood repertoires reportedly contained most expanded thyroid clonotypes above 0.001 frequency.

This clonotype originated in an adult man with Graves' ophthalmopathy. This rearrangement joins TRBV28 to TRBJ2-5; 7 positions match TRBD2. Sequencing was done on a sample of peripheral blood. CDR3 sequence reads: CASSFFGSGQQETQYF. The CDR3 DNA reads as TGTGCCAGCAGTTTTTTTGGTAGCGGGCAACAAGAGACCCAGTACTTC.